This T cell receptor (beta chain) comes out of a study of blood T cell repertoires in COVID-19. TCRdb's table, derived via immunoSEQ multiplex PCR, lists solely in-frame clones and lacks some. Of about 310,000 clones listed, roughly nine tenths were seen once; the top ten hold approximately 2.4%. Trimming shortened V by 5 bases and J by 0 bases, and 14 bases separated the two germline ends. There are 15 residues in the CDR3. Germline CDR1 reads SGHTA; CDR2 reads FQGNSA. The receptor was derived from a man younger than 35 with active or convalescent COVID-19. The gene calls are TRBV7-2 and TRBJ2-7; D perhaps matches TRBD2 (6 bases). Specimen: peripheral blood. The CDR3 region is CASSTTSFNSYEQYF. CDR3 DNA sequence: TGTGCCAGCAGCACCACTAGCTTTAACTCCTACGAGCAGTACTTC.